The 32 T cell receptor beta chains reported below all come from one sample, sequenced in a study of a mutant IDH1 vaccine in newly diagnosed glioma. The time point: week 47, end of study. Every vaccination contained 300 ug of the mutant IDH1 20-mer peptide and was paired with topical imiquimod. The repertoire was sequenced with immunoSEQ multiplex PCR; TCRdb's copy has only in-frame clones and lacks some. Among roughly 32,000 clones listed, 89% were seen once. These TCRs are of unknown antigen specificity. This material consisted of PBMCs, taken from a glioma patient whose treatment included an IDH1 peptide vaccine. These receptor sequences come from a man aged 40-49 years with glioma.

This sequence joins TRBV6-6 and TRBJ2-2; possibly TRBD1 for D (6 bases). Trimming took off 6 bases at V and 4 bases at J, with 9 bases between the two ends. The germline V gene encodes CDR1 MNHNY and CDR2 SVGAGI (reference sequence). This CDR3 is built from 13 residues. The CDR3 reads CASSSTGTGELFF. CDR3 sequence (DNA): TGTGCCAGCAGCTCGACAGGCACCGGGGAGCTGTTTTTT.

This chain connects TRBV12-5 to TRBJ2-3; weak D call: TRBD2 (7 bases). The CDR3 has 17 residues. V lost 0 bases, J lost 4 bases, and 17 bases lay in between. The germline V gene encodes CDR1 LGHNT and CDR2 FRNRAP. The CDR3 loop reads CASGLVRGGGNPDTQYF. The CDR3 coding sequence is TGTGCTAGTGGTTTGGTAAGGGGGGGCGGCAATCCAGATACGCAGTATTTT. The variable domain in full, with the rest retrieved from reference TRBV12-5 and TRBJ2-3, is DARVTQTPRHKVTEMGQEVTMRCQPILGHNTVFWYRQTMMQGLELLAYFRNRAPLDDSGMPKDRFSAEMPDATLATLKIQPSEPRDSAVYFCASGLVRGGGNPDTQYFGPGTRLTVL.

The chain is built from TRBV2 and TRBJ2-3, with 10 nucleotides matching TRBD1. Germline V CDR1 and CDR2: SNHLY, FYNNEI. This CDR3 region has 17 residues. The V gene end was trimmed by 10 bases and the J gene end by 1 base; junction bases not matched to a gene: 14. The CDR3 nucleotides read TGTGCCATCAGCTCCGGGACAGGGGCTTGGCGCACAGATACGCAGTATTTT. It translates to CAISSGTGAWRTDTQYF.

This clone was observed a single time. The V gene is TRBV29-1, the J gene TRBJ2-7; D is possibly TRBD1 (7 bases). Germline lookup yields CDR1 SQVTM and CDR2 ANQGSEA. Trimming left V 7 bases short and J 1 base short, with 17 bases between. The CDR3 is 14 residues long. The CDR3 sequence: CSAFGQEGSYEQYF. CDR3 coding DNA: TGCAGCGCTTTTGGACAGGAGGGTTCCTACGAGCAGTACTTC.

The chain carries TRBV7-8 and TRBJ2-7; possibly TRBD1 or TRBD2 for D (5 bases each). CDR3 length equals 14 residues. The V and J ends lost 5 bases and 3 bases respectively, with 14 bases between them. Germline CDR1 and CDR2: SGHVS and FQNEAQ. The CDR3: CASSGRRESYEQYV. CDR3 coding DNA: TGTGCCAGCAGCGGACGCAGGGAGAGCTACGAGCAGTACGTC.

This chain links TRBV7-2 with TRBJ1-1; no firm D call. Germline V gene data show CDR1 as SGHTA and CDR2 as FQGNSA. CDR3 size: 15 residues. Trimming shortened V by 1 base and J by 0 bases, and 9 bases separated the two germline ends. The CDR3 loop is CASSLGGGMNTEAFF. The CDR3 region has the DNA TGTGCCAGCAGCTTAGGTGGAGGCATGAACACTGAAGCTTTCTTT.

V is TRBV5-4 and J is TRBJ2-6; the D is unclear. CDR1 SGHNT and CDR2 YYREEE come from the germline V gene (reference sequence). V lost 0 bases to trimming and J lost 4 bases, with 5 bases between them. CDR3 length: 14 amino acids. This CDR3 reads CASSLESGANVLTF. The CDR3 coding sequence is TGTGCCAGCAGCTTGGAATCCGGGGCCAACGTCCTGACTTTC.

This sequence joins TRBV2 and TRBJ2-7; 7 bases map to TRBD1. This CDR3 has 14 amino acids. J was trimmed by 5 bases and V by 4 bases; bases with no gene match: 8. Germline CDR1 SNHLY, CDR2 FYNNEI. CDR3 protein: CASSGETGYHEQYV. The CDR3 bases are TGTGCCAGCAGTGGGGAGACAGGGTACCACGAGCAGTACGTC.

The rearrangement uses TRBV28 and TRBJ1-1; D may be TRBD1 (6 bases). V was cut by 5 bases and J by 3 bases, with 10 bases left in between. The CDR3 spans 13 residues. CDR1 is MDHEN, CDR2 SYDVKM, per germline. The CDR3 bases are TGTGCCAGCAGTAAAGGACAGTACACTGAAGCTTTCTTT. Its protein product is CASSKGQYTEAFF.

V is TRBV4-2 and J is TRBJ1-2, with D unresolved. Trimming left V 0 bases short and J 7 bases short, with 12 bases between. The CDR3 length is 14 residues. Germline CDR1 reads LGHNA; CDR2 reads YNFKEQ. The CDR3 DNA is TGTGCCAGCAGCCAAGATTTGGGGTCTGCTGGCTACACCTTC. This codes for CASSQDLGSAGYTF.

The chain recombines TRBV5-1 with TRBJ2-5; D possibly corresponds to TRBD2 (5 bases). The length of the CDR3 is 15 residues. Germline CDR1 reads SGHRS; CDR2 reads YFSETQ. V lost 0 bases, J lost 2 bases, and 11 bases lay in between. CDR3 sequence: CASSLGGVPQETQYF. The CDR3 DNA sequence: TGCGCCAGCAGCTTGGGGGGAGTTCCTCAAGAGACCCAGTACTTC.

The chain recombines TRBV2 with TRBJ1-2; no clear D. The length of the CDR3 is 12 residues. CDR1 is SNHLY, CDR2 FYNNEI, per germline. Trimming cost V 4 bases and J 5 bases, with 8 bases left between them. CDR3 DNA: TGTGCCAGCAGTGCTGAGAGTTATGGCTACACCTTC. Protein product: CASSAESYGYTF.

The rearrangement joins TRBV4-1 to TRBJ2-5; D uncertain. CDR1 is MGHRA and CDR2 is YSYEKL in the germline V gene. Trimming removed 0 bases from V and 5 bases from J, with 34 bases in between. The CDR3 totals 22 residues. CDR3 sequence: CASSQDLPQLSLDGPLRETQYF. In nucleotides, the CDR3 is TGCGCCAGCAGCCAAGACCTTCCTCAGCTATCTCTGGACGGACCCCTTCGGGAGACCCAGTACTTC.

The chain carries TRBV6-4 and TRBJ2-3; TRBD2 aligns across 8 bases. The trim removed 4 bases at V and 6 bases at J, leaving 6 bases unmatched. This CDR3 has 14 amino acids. The germline CDR1 and CDR2 sequences are MRHNA and SNTAGT. CDR3 sequence reads: CASSASGGGDTQYF. The CDR3 DNA reads TGTGCCAGCAGTGCGTCTGGCGGGGGGGATACGCAGTATTTT.

The chain combines TRBV7-8 with TRBJ1-3; TRBD1 might be the D (6 bases). From germline, CDR1 is SGHVS and CDR2 FQNEAQ. The CDR3 has 16 amino acids. Trimming pared 5 bases from V and 4 bases from J, leaving 18 bases between. The CDR3, as DNA: TGTGCCAGCAGCCCCAGGGAGGGGGATACGGGAAACACCATATATTTT. Translating it yields CASSPREGDTGNTIYF.

This clone turned up a few times. The chain combines TRBV15 with TRBJ1-5, with TRBD1 as a possible D gene (5 bases). Trimming left V 11 bases short and J 2 bases short, with 10 bases between. Germline V gene data show CDR1 as LNHNV and CDR2 as YYDKDF (reference sequence). The CDR3 runs to 12 residues. The CDR3: CAAGGRNQPQHF. CDR3 nucleotide sequence: TGTGCCGCTGGGGGTCGCAATCAGCCCCAGCATTTT.

This clone was seen a few times. The rearrangement uses TRBV7-3 and TRBJ2-2; TRBD1 or TRBD2 may be the D gene (6 bases each). The CDR3 totals 13 residues. Between the trimmed V and J ends, which lost 10 bases and 4 bases, there was a span of 13 bases. Germline V gene sequence: CDR1 SGHTA, CDR2 FQGTGA. The CDR3 region is CATGADGTGELFF. CDR3 bases: TGTGCCACGGGGGCCGATGGCACCGGGGAGCTGTTTTTT.

The CDR3 here is CASSLGQMNTEAFF. The CDR3 nucleotides read TGTGCCAGCAGCTTAGGACAGATGAACACTGAAGCTTTCTTT. The chain links TRBV7-9 to TRBJ1-1; the D gene is possibly TRBD1 (5 bases). The germline V gene has CDR1 SEHNR and CDR2 FQNEAQ (reference sequence). The CDR3 length is 14 residues. Between the trimmed V and J ends, which lost 1 base and 0 bases, there was a span of 6 bases. Full variable domain (outside the CDR3, taken from reference TRBV7-9 and TRBJ1-1): DTGVSQNPRHKITKRGQNVTFRCDPISEHNRLYWYRQTLGQGPEFLTYFQNEAQLEKSRLLSDRFSAERPKGSFSTLEIQRTEQGDSAMYLCASSLGQMNTEAFFGQGTRLTVV.

The genes are TRBV4-1 and TRBJ1-4, with a possible D match to TRBD1 (6 bases). Trimming shortened V by 1 base and J by 11 bases, and 17 bases separated the two germline ends. Germline-derived CDR1 and CDR2 are MGHRA and YSYEKL. CDR3 size: 15 residues. This CDR3 is CASSQVEGGDGKLFF. Here the CDR3 DNA reads TGCGCCAGCAGCCAAGTCGAGGGGGGTGACGGGAAACTGTTTTTT.

This clone has more than one count but fewer than ten. The rearrangement links TRBV4-3 to TRBJ1-2, with TRBD1 as a possible D gene (5 bases). CDR1 and CDR2 from the germline V gene are LGHNA and YSLEER. The CDR3 contains 13 residues. Trimming pared 0 bases from V and 6 bases from J, leaving 8 bases between. The CDR3 protein is CASSQDRGHGYTF. DNA of the CDR3: TGCGCCAGCAGCCAAGATCGGGGACATGGCTACACCTTC.

The chain combines TRBV18 with TRBJ1-4, with D perhaps matching TRBD1 (6 bases). The CDR3 sequence is 15 residues long. Germline CDR1 KGHSH, CDR2 LQKENI. V was cut by 3 bases and J by 8 bases, with 16 bases left in between. The CDR3 nucleotides are TGTGCCAGCTCACCCTCCGGGACAATGCACGAAAAACTGTTTTTT. Amino acids: CASSPSGTMHEKLFF.

This chain connects TRBV18 to TRBJ2-2; either TRBD1 or TRBD2 may supply D (5 bases each). The CDR3 consists of 13 residues. V was cut by 6 bases and J by 2 bases, with 7 bases left in between. Per germline, CDR1 KGHSH and CDR2 LQKENI. The CDR3 protein is CASSGDNTGELFF. DNA for the CDR3: TGTGCCAGCTCGGGGGACAACACCGGGGAGCTGTTTTTT.

This clone was counted only a few times. This sequence joins TRBV7-9 and TRBJ1-1; D might be TRBD1 (6 bases). V shed 5 bases and J shed 1 base, with 11 bases lying between them. CDR1 is SEHNR, CDR2 FQNEAQ, per germline (reference sequence). This CDR3 has 14 amino acids. CDR3 sequence reads: CASSRTDGNTEAFF. The CDR3 DNA reads TGTGCCAGCAGCCGGACAGACGGGAACACTGAAGCTTTCTTT.

The chain is built from TRBV7-9 and TRBJ2-1; perhaps TRBD2 as D (5 bases). CDR3 length: 17 amino acids. CDR1 is SEHNR and CDR2 is FQNEAQ in the germline V gene (reference sequence). V was shortened by 2 bases and J by 6 bases, with 20 bases between the two germline ends. The DNA for the CDR3 is TGTGCCAGCAGCTTATTCGGTCCAGCGGCGGCGGGCAATGAGCAGTTCTTC. This translates into CASSLFGPAAAGNEQFF.

The chain carries TRBV27 and TRBJ1-6; D is undetermined. The V end was cut by 6 bases, the J end by 10 bases, with 25 bases between. The CDR3 has 17 amino acids. The germline V gene encodes CDR1 MNHEY and CDR2 SMNVEV (reference sequence). CDR3 in amino acids: CASRNQDSIGLGSPLHF. As DNA, the CDR3 is TGTGCCAGCAGAAATCAAGACTCTATCGGTCTCGGGTCACCCCTCCACTTT.

The chain's CDR3 is CASSLAGLADHNEQFF. CDR3 bases: TGTGCCAGCAGCCTCGCTGGACTAGCGGACCACAATGAGCAGTTCTTC. The rearrangement links TRBV7-3 to TRBJ2-1, with 10 bases lining up with TRBD2. From germline, CDR1 is SGHTA and CDR2 FQGTGA. The CDR3 loop spans 16 amino acids. Unmatched junction bases numbered 9, after V lost 5 bases and J lost 5 bases.

This chain links TRBV20-1 with TRBJ2-1; D is undetermined. V lost 5 bases and J 8 bases, leaving 7 bases between the germline ends. The CDR3 is 10 residues long. Looked up from germline, CDR1 is DFQATT and CDR2 is SNEGSKA (reference sequence). This CDR3 is CSAAWDEQFF. CDR3 nucleotide sequence: TGCAGTGCTGCTTGGGATGAGCAGTTCTTC.

The V gene is TRBV19, the J gene TRBJ1-5, with 8 bases aligning to TRBD1. Germline assignment: CDR1 LNHDA and CDR2 SQIVND (reference sequence). The V and J ends lost 7 bases and 7 bases, in that order; junction bases with no gene match: 3. The CDR3 has 12 residues. In DNA, the CDR3 is TGTGCCAGTAAGGGGGACAGGCAGCCCCAGCATTTT. Protein: CASKGDRQPQHF. Supplemented by reference TRBV19 and TRBJ1-5, the full variable domain reads DGGITQSPKYLFRKEGQNVTLSCEQNLNHDAMYWYRQDPGQGLRLIYYSQIVNDFQKGDIAEGYSVSREKKESFPLTVTSAQKNPTAFYLCASKGDRQPQHFGDGTRLSIL.

The chain is built from TRBV5-1 and TRBJ2-3, with D possibly TRBD2 on 6 matching bases. The CDR3 runs to 14 residues. With 4 bases removed from V and 5 bases from J, the gap between germline ends came to 14 bases. Germline V lookup: CDR1 SGHRS, CDR2 YFSETQ. CDR3 DNA: TGCGCCAGCAGCGTTACTAGCCCGGAAGATACGCAGTATTTT. This sequence encodes CASSVTSPEDTQYF.

This chain links TRBV5-6 with TRBJ2-1; D is unclear. CDR1 SGHDT and CDR2 YYEEEE come from the germline V gene. The CDR3 runs to 17 residues. V gave up 1 base and J gave up 4 bases, with 18 bases separating them. CDR3 in DNA: TGTGCCAGCAGCTTGTCGGCAGGCTCCGCTATTTACAATGAGCAGTTCTTC. Translation: CASSLSAGSAIYNEQFF.

The V call is TRBV28, the J call TRBJ2-6; D perhaps matches TRBD2 (5 bases). Germline CDR1 is MDHEN and CDR2 is SYDVKM. V was clipped by 3 bases and J by 6 bases, with 12 bases between them. The CDR3 totals 15 residues. The CDR3 DNA is TGTGCCAGCAGTTTGGGCCTCGGGGAGGCCAACGTCCTGACTTTC. Translation gives CASSLGLGEANVLTF.

The V gene is TRBV29-1, the J gene TRBJ1-1, with TRBD1 as a possible D gene (5 bases). This CDR3 has 11 residues. Germline-derived CDR1 and CDR2 are SQVTM and ANQGSEA. V was trimmed by 5 bases and J by 10 bases, leaving 14 bases between them. The CDR3 loop reads CSVSRGGGAFF. CDR3 DNA: TGCAGCGTTTCGAGGGGCGGCGGAGCTTTCTTT.